Shown below are 25 T cell receptor beta chains from a single sample sequenced in a study of CD4 T cells in relation to SARS-CoV-2 and coronaviruses. Unexposed donor CD4+ T cells date from about 2011-2018, before the COVID-19 pandemic. Method: immunoSEQ multiplex PCR; TCRdb's copy keeps in-frame clones and lacks some. The sample yields about 65,000 clones, around 87% seen once. The sequencing sample was made of memory CD4+ T cells from PBMCs. The receptors derive from a human donor in good health.

V and J are TRBV4-3 and TRBJ2-7, with 7 bases that match TRBD1. The germline gives CDR1 LGHNA, CDR2 YSLEER. J gave up 0 bases and V 3 bases, and 11 bases lay outside the gene matches. There are 17 residues in the CDR3. The CDR3 nucleotides are TGCGCCAGCAGCCAGCACACCCCCGGACAGGTCTCCTACGAGCAGTACTTC. Its protein product is CASSQHTPGQVSYEQYF.

The chain combines TRBV3-1 (or the pseudogene TRBV3-2) with TRBJ2-1; 13 bases line up with TRBD2. V dropped 6 bases and J dropped 8; count of bases not matched to a gene: 7. The CDR3 is 15 residues long. CDR1 and CDR2 (germline): LGHDT, YNNKEL (reference sequence). CDR3 region: CASRQSLAGGDEQFF. CDR3 DNA sequence: TGTGCCAGCAGACAATCACTAGCGGGAGGGGATGAGCAGTTCTTC.

This chain uses TRBV6-5 with TRBJ1-3, with a tentative D call TRBD1 (5 bases). Trimming took off 6 bases at V and 0 bases at J, with 9 bases between the two ends. There are 14 residues in the CDR3. Germline CDR1 reads MNHEY; CDR2 reads SVGAGI. The CDR3 DNA sequence: TGTGCCAGCAGAGGGGAATACTCTGGAAACACCATATATTTT. Protein: CASRGEYSGNTIYF.

This clone was detected only a few times. This sequence joins TRBV7-8 and TRBJ1-1; D gene unclear. Trimming removed 1 base at V and 7 bases at J, with 13 bases between. CDR3 length: 14 amino acids. Germline CDR1 reads SGHVS; CDR2 reads FQNEAQ. CDR3 loop: CASSLDGRRNEAFF. CDR3 in DNA: TGTGCCAGCAGCTTAGACGGGAGACGAAATGAAGCTTTCTTT.

The rearrangement joins TRBV5-1 to TRBJ2-5; tentatively, D is TRBD1 or TRBD2 (5 bases each). The CDR3 covers 14 residues. Trimming pared 4 bases from V and 5 bases from J, leaving 15 bases between. Germline-derived CDR1 and CDR2 are SGHRS and YFSETQ. CDR3 residues: CASSGGWGTETQYF. CDR3 DNA: TGCGCCAGCAGCGGGGGTTGGGGGACGGAGACCCAGTACTTC.

The chain recombines TRBV30 with TRBJ1-1; D not certain. Germline V gives CDR1 GTSNPN, CDR2 SVGIG (reference sequence). Trimming took off 7 bases at V and 2 bases at J, with 11 bases between the two ends. The CDR3 is 12 residues long. The CDR3 nucleotides read TGTGCCTCCTCGATCTCTAACACTGAAGCTTTCTTT. Translating gives CASSISNTEAFF.

The CDR3 here is CASSASPGDGGNEQFF. The DNA of the CDR3 is TGCGCCAGCAGCGCCTCCCCAGGGGATGGTGGCAATGAGCAGTTCTTC. The chain carries TRBV5-1 and TRBJ2-1; D might be TRBD1 (6 bases). The CDR3 contains 16 residues. Trimming took 4 bases from V and 6 from J, leaving 20 bases between them. Germline-derived CDR1 and CDR2 are SGHRS and YFSETQ.

The chain links TRBV5-4 to TRBJ2-1; tentative D call: TRBD2 (5 bases). CDR1 SGHNT and CDR2 YYREEE come from the germline V gene (reference sequence). CDR3 size: 14 residues. V dropped 3 bases and J dropped 4 bases, with 11 bases sitting between them. The chain's CDR3 is CASSSPRDYNEQFF. The DNA for the CDR3 is TGTGCCAGCAGCTCCCCACGGGATTACAATGAGCAGTTCTTC.

The sample holds one count of this clone. V usage is TRBV20-1 and J usage is TRBJ2-5, with D unclear. The CDR3 is 11 residues long. The V end was cut by 6 bases, the J end by 5 bases, with 10 bases between. Germline CDR1 and CDR2: DFQATT and SNEGSKA (reference sequence). CDR3 DNA: TGCAGTGCGAGCAGCTCGGAGACCCAGTACTTC. This encodes CSASSSETQYF.

The chain couples TRBV6-5 to TRBJ2-7, with 9 bases identical to TRBD1. CDR1 is MNHEY, CDR2 SVGAGI, per germline. The J segment lost 4 bases and the V segment lost 2 bases, leaving 6 bases of the junction unmatched. There are 15 residues in the CDR3. The CDR3 spells CASSYPGTGQYEQYF. The CDR3, as DNA: TGTGCCAGCAGTTACCCCGGGACAGGGCAATACGAGCAGTACTTC.

V usage is TRBV5-1 and J usage is TRBJ2-5; D is unclear. Germline CDR1 SGHRS, CDR2 YFSETQ. V lost 0 bases to trimming and J lost 11 bases, with 8 bases between them. The CDR3 is made up of 11 amino acids. The CDR3 is CASSLGENQYF. CDR3 sequence (DNA): TGCGCCAGCAGCTTGGGCGAGAATCAGTACTTC. Based on the CDR3 plus reference TRBV5-1 and TRBJ2-5, the full variable domain is KAGVTQTPRYLIKTRGQQVTLSCSPISGHRSVSWYQQTPGQGLQFLFEYFSETQRNKGNFPGRFSGRQFSNSRSEMNVSTLELGDSALYLCASSLGENQYFGPGTRLLVL.

V and J are TRBV3-1 (or the pseudogene TRBV3-2) and TRBJ2-2; possibly TRBD2 for D (5 bases). Trimming removed 3 bases from V and 7 bases from J, with 12 bases in between. The CDR3 length is 14 residues. Germline-derived CDR1 and CDR2 are LGHDT and YNNKEL (reference sequence). For the CDR3, the DNA is TGTGCCAGCAGCCAGGTCCTCCGGGGCGGGGAGCTGTTTTTT. Protein: CASSQVLRGGELFF.

The genes are TRBV28 and TRBJ1-1; 9 bases match TRBD1. The V segment lost 2 bases and the J segment 10 bases; nucleotides outside the gene matches: 11. CDR1 is MDHEN and CDR2 is SYDVKM in the germline V gene. The CDR3 is 15 residues long. The CDR3 loop is CASSLGVTGGFGAFF. The CDR3, as DNA: TGTGCCAGCAGTTTAGGAGTTACAGGGGGCTTTGGAGCTTTCTTT. Based on the CDR3 plus reference TRBV28 and TRBJ1-1, the full variable domain is DVKVTQSSRYLVKRTGEKVFLECVQDMDHENMFWYRQDPGLGLRLIYFSYDVKMKEKGDIPEGYSVSREKKERFSLILESASTNQTSMYLCASSLGVTGGFGAFFGQGTRLTVV.

The chain employs TRBV7-3 and TRBJ1-1, with D possibly being TRBD1 (6 bases). The CDR3 runs to 15 residues. Looked up from germline, CDR1 is SGHTA and CDR2 is FQGTGA. V lost 6 bases, J lost 3 bases, and 17 bases lay in between. Written as DNA, the CDR3 is TGTGCCAGCAGAAGAACCAGGGGTGGGTACACTGAAGCTTTCTTT. Encoded protein: CASRRTRGGYTEAFF. Looking up the rest from reference TRBV7-3 and TRBJ1-1 gives the full variable domain: GAGVSQTPSNKVTEKGKYVELRCDPISGHTALYWYRQSLGQGPEFLIYFQGTGAADDSGLPNDRFFAVRPEGSVSTLKIQRTERGDSAVYLCASRRTRGGYTEAFFGQGTRLTVV.

This clone has a handful of counts. The chain uses TRBV5-4 and TRBJ1-2, with D possibly being TRBD1 (5 bases). This CDR3 spans 13 amino acids. Looked up from germline, CDR1 is SGHNT and CDR2 is YYREEE (reference sequence). V was clipped by 3 bases and J by 3 bases, with 9 bases between them. DNA for the CDR3: TGTGCCAGCAGCTCTGACAGAGACTATGGCTACACCTTC. This gives the protein CASSSDRDYGYTF.

The chain employs TRBV3-1 (or the pseudogene TRBV3-2) and TRBJ1-6; 7 bases map to TRBD1. Germline V CDR1 and CDR2: LGHDT, YNNKEL (reference sequence). The CDR3 totals 15 residues. Trimming at V came to 1 base and at J to 4 bases, leaving 1 base not matched to a gene. The CDR3 here is CASSQGDRYNSPLHF. In DNA, the CDR3 is TGTGCCAGCAGCCAAGGGGACAGATATAATTCACCCCTCCACTTT.

The chain joins TRBV7-2 to TRBJ1-1; D is undetermined. The CDR3 consists of 15 residues. Trimming removed 4 bases at V and 2 bases at J, with 14 bases between. The germline CDR1 and CDR2 sequences are SGHTA and FQGNSA. The CDR3 DNA follows: TGTGCCAGCAGCTATATGGGCACATCTAACACTGAAGCTTTCTTT. Translating it yields CASSYMGTSNTEAFF.

V usage is TRBV18 and J usage is TRBJ1-1, with a weak D call TRBD1 (6 bases). CDR1 is KGHSH and CDR2 is LQKENI in the germline V gene. V was trimmed by 2 bases and J by 1 base, leaving 14 bases between them. This CDR3 is 16 amino acids long. CDR3 sequence reads: CASSPGADRRNTEAFF. CDR3 nucleotides: TGTGCCAGCTCACCAGGAGCCGACAGGAGGAACACTGAAGCTTTCTTT.

The J gene is TRBJ2-1, the V gene TRBV5-8, with 8 bases lining up with TRBD1. The CDR3 length is 19 residues. Unmatched junction bases numbered 16, after V lost 0 bases and J lost 5 bases. Germline CDR1 and CDR2: SGHTS and YDEGEE. The CDR3 nucleotides are TGTGCCAGCAGCTTGGTATGGGGGACAGGTTGGGCTGTCCACAATGAGCAGTTCTTC. Amino acid sequence: CASSLVWGTGWAVHNEQFF.

The gene calls are TRBV2 and TRBJ2-1; D is unresolved. The CDR3 is 11 amino acids. The V end was cut by 6 bases, the J end by 10 bases, with 10 bases between. Germline loops: CDR1 SNHLY, CDR2 FYNNEI. CDR3 bases: TGTGCCAGCAGGGGATCGGACGAGCAGTTCTTC. Its protein product is CASRGSDEQFF.

CDR3 protein: CATSDRTSGLDEQYF. The DNA of the CDR3 is TGTGCCACCAGTGACCGGACTAGCGGTTTGGACGAGCAGTACTTC. The chain employs TRBV24-1 and TRBJ2-7; 10 bases are a match to TRBD2. The CDR3 spans 15 residues. The trim removed 4 bases at V and 5 bases at J, leaving 7 bases unmatched. Germline CDR1 and CDR2: KGHDR and SFDVKD.

This chain links TRBV6-2 or TRBV6-3 with TRBJ1-5; maybe TRBD1 (5 bases). Germline V lookup: CDR1 MNHEY, CDR2 SVGEGT. CDR3 length: 13 residues. The V and J ends lost 3 bases and 6 bases respectively, with 9 bases between them. CDR3: CASSYSRGQPQHF. The DNA for the CDR3 is TGTGCCAGCAGTTATTCGAGGGGTCAGCCCCAGCATTTT.

The chain carries TRBV5-1 and TRBJ2-3; 10 bases agree with TRBD2. Germline V gene data show CDR1 as SGHRS and CDR2 as YFSETQ. V lost 4 bases, J lost 0 bases, and 5 bases stayed unmatched. The CDR3 is 16 residues long. The CDR3 here is CASSPRTSGSTDTQYF. The CDR3, as DNA: TGCGCCAGCAGCCCCAGGACTAGCGGTAGCACAGATACGCAGTATTTT.

This clone was detected once. This sequence joins TRBV28 and TRBJ1-1; a weak D match, TRBD1 (6 bases). Trimming took off 6 bases at V and 5 bases at J, with 13 bases between the two ends. There are 13 residues in the CDR3. Germline values: CDR1 MDHEN, CDR2 SYDVKM. The CDR3 nucleotides read TGTGCCAGCAGACTATACAGGGATACTGAAGCTTTCTTT. It specifies CASRLYRDTEAFF.

The J gene is TRBJ2-3, the V gene TRBV28; the D gene is possibly TRBD1 (6 bases). V dropped 5 bases and J dropped 1 base, with 16 bases sitting between them. CDR3 length: 16 residues. Germline loops: CDR1 MDHEN, CDR2 SYDVKM. The CDR3 is CASSPSIGGGTDTQYF. CDR3 in DNA: TGTGCCAGCAGTCCCTCAATAGGGGGTGGCACAGATACGCAGTATTTT.